This T cell receptor beta chain came from a study of blood T cell repertoires in COVID-19. V dropped 10 bases and J dropped 0; count of bases not matched to a gene: 21. The CDR3 runs 19 residues. Germline V gene lookup returns CDR1 WNHNN and CDR2 SYGVQD (reference sequence). Assay: immunoSEQ multiplex PCR; the TCRdb copy retains only in-frame clones and omits some. Among tens of thousands of clones listed, around 83% were seen once. V and J are TRBV10-1 and TRBJ2-3, with 8 bases fitting TRBD2. This TCR was sampled from a man younger than 45 with COVID-19, enrolled during active disease. Sequencing was carried out using peripheral blood. DNA for the CDR3: TGCGCCACCACGCAAGGAGCGGGAGCCTTTTCACCGAGCACAGATACGCAGTATTTT. Encoded protein: CATTQGAGAFSPSTDTQYF.